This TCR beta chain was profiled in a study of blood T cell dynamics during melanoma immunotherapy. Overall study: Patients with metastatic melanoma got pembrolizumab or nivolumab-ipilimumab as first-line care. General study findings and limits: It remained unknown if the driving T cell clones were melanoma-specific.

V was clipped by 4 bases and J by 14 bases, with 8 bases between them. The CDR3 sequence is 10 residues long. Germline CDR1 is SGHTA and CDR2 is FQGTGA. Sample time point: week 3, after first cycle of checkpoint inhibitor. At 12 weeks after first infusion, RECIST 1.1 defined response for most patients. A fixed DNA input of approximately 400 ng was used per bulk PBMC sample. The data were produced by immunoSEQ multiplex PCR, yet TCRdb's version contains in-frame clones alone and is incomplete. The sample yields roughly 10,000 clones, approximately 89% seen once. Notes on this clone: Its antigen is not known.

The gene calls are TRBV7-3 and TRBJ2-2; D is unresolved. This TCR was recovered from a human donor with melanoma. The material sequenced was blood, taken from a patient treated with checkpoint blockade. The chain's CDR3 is CASSSRALFF. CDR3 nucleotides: TGTGCCAGCAGCTCCCGGGCCCTGTTTTTT.